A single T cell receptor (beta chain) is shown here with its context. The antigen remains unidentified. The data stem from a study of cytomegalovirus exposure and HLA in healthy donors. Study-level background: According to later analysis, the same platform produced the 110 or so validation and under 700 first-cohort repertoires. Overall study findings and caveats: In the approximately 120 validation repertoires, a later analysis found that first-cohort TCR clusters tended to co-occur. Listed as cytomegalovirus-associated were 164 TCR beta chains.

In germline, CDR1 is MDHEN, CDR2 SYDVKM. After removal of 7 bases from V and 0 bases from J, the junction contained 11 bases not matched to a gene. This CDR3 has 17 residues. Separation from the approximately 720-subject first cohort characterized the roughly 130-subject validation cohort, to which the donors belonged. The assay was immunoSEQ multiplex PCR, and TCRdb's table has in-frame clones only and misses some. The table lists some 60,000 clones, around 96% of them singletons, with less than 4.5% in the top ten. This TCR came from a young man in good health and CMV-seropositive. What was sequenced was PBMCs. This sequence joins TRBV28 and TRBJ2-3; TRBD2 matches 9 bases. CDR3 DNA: TGTGCCAGCACGGCGGGAGGGCTTAAAACTAGCACAGATACGCAGTATTTT. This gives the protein CASTAGGLKTSTDTQYF. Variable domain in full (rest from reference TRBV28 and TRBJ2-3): DVKVTQSSRYLVKRTGEKVFLECVQDMDHENMFWYRQDPGLGLRLIYFSYDVKMKEKGDIPEGYSVSREKKERFSLILESASTNQTSMYLCASTAGGLKTSTDTQYFGPGTRLTVL.